A selection of T cell receptor beta chains follows, all from one sample in a study of blood T cell repertoires in COVID-19. The table came from immunoSEQ multiplex PCR; TCRdb's copy has only in-frame clones and leaves some out. This table has 400,000 to 500,000 clones, approximately 90% appearing once. The sequencing sample was made of peripheral blood. These receptors originate from a young woman with active or convalescent COVID-19. Both conserved end residues are part of each CDR3. A D gene is named only where the DNA matches it firmly. Clone sizes are given selectively: once, few, many, or a class where the clone is expanded.

TRBD2	TRBV29-1	17	NA	TRBJ2-3	CSVDEGGLAGGVDTQYF	TGCAGCGTTGACGAGGGGGGACTAGCGGGAGGAGTAGATACGCAGTATTTT
TRBD2	TRBV29-1	15	NA	TRBJ2-7	CSVENPREGTYEQYF	TGCAGCGTTGAGAATCCCCGGGAGGGAACCTACGAGCAGTACTTC
NA	TRBV27	13	NA	TRBJ1-1	CASRGLRNTEAFF	TGTGCCAGTAGGGGGTTACGAAACACTGAAGCTTTCTTT
TRBD1	TRBV5-1	12	NA	TRBJ1-6	CASSLEQGPLHF	TGCGCCAGCAGCTTGGAACAGGGGCCCCTCCACTTT
NA	TRBV2	17	NA	TRBJ2-5	CASSVGSVVRGEETQYF	TGTGCCAGCAGTGTCGGTAGCGTTGTCAGGGGAGAAGAGACCCAGTACTTC
NA	TRBV10-1	13	NA	TRBJ1-2	CASPEKLSYGYTF	TGCGCCAGCCCCGAGAAGCTTTCCTATGGCTACACCTTC
NA	TRBV30	11	NA	TRBJ1-2	CAWTRGDGYTF	TGTGCCTGGACACGGGGGGATGGCTACACCTTC
NA	TRBV30	13	NA	TRBJ1-5	CAWSRWRDQPQHF	TGTGCCTGGAGCCGGTGGAGGGATCAGCCCCAGCATTTT
NA	TRBV27	11	NA	TRBJ1-1	CASTRLGEAFF	TGTGCCAGCACCCGACTGGGTGAAGCTTTCTTT
NA	TRBV10-2	12	NA	TRBJ1-2	CASSHGLGSYTF	TGCGCCAGCAGCCACGGACTGGGTAGCTACACCTTC
NA	TRBV2	14	NA	TRBJ1-1	CASSLQGLGPEAFF	TGTGCCAGCAGTTTACAGGGCCTGGGGCCGGAAGCTTTCTTT
TRBD1	TRBV10-1	14	NA	TRBJ2-7	CASSKPGQRDEQYF	TGCGCCAGCAGTAAACCGGGACAGCGCGACGAGCAGTACTTC
NA	TRBV7-8	15	NA	TRBJ2-5	CASSRNRVSQETQYF	TGTGCCAGCAGCCGCAACAGGGTTTCCCAAGAGACCCAGTACTTC
TRBD2	TRBV5-4	17	NA	TRBJ2-7	CASSEAGLAGGHYEQYF	TGTGCCAGCAGCGAGGCCGGACTAGCGGGAGGGCACTACGAGCAGTACTTC
NA	TRBV10-3	14	NA	TRBJ1-3	CAISSASSGNTIYF	TGTGCCATCAGTTCAGCGAGCTCTGGAAACACCATATATTTT
NA	TRBV30	11	few	TRBJ2-7	CAWTNAREQYF	TGTGCCTGGACCAACGCGCGCGAGCAGTACTTC
NA	TRBV18	16	once	TRBJ1-1	CASSRGYLDTNTEAFF	TGTGCCAGCTCCCGTGGGTACCTGGACACGAACACTGAAGCTTTCTTT
TRBD2	TRBV6-5	15	NA	TRBJ2-7	CASRRGGTSLSEQYF	TGTGCCAGCAGGAGGGGGGGGACTAGCCTCTCCGAGCAGTACTTC
TRBD1	TRBV9	15	NA	TRBJ1-2	CASSPRQGANYGYTF	TGTGCCAGCAGCCCCCGACAGGGGGCTAACTATGGCTACACCTTC
NA	TRBV14	17	NA	TRBJ1-3	CASSQTGTFVSGNTIYF	TGTGCCAGCAGCCAGACCGGGACTTTCGTCTCTGGAAACACCATATATTTT
NA	TRBV2	15	NA	TRBJ1-1	CASSEQGSMNTEAFF	TGTGCCAGCAGTGAACAGGGCAGCATGAACACTGAAGCTTTCTTT
TRBD1	TRBV12-3/TRBV12-4	12	NA	TRBJ1-5	CASRDRGQPQHF	TGTGCCAGCAGGGACAGGGGTCAGCCCCAGCATTTT
TRBD2	TRBV7-9	17	NA	TRBJ2-3	CASSPRTSGVSTDTQYF	TGTGCCAGCAGCCCAAGGACTAGCGGGGTCAGCACAGATACGCAGTATTTT
NA	TRBV27	16	NA	TRBJ2-5	CASRIRGGPGLETQYF	TGTGCCAGCAGGATAAGGGGGGGGCCAGGATTGGAGACCCAGTACTTC
TRBD1	TRBV10-3	19	NA	TRBJ1-4	CAISAGTGGVRPTNEKLFF	TGTGCCATCAGTGCCGGGACAGGGGGCGTTAGGCCAACTAATGAAAAACTGTTTTTT
NA	TRBV18	12	NA	TRBJ1-1	CASSTTKTEAFF	TGTGCCAGCTCAACAACGAAAACTGAAGCTTTCTTT
TRBD1	TRBV18	15	NA	TRBJ1-1	CASSLQTGDGTEAFF	TGTGCCAGCTCACTACAGACAGGGGACGGCACTGAAGCTTTCTTT
NA	TRBV5-1	13	NA	TRBJ2-7	CASSLESSYEQYF	TGCGCCAGCAGCTTGGAGTCTAGCTACGAGCAGTACTTC
TRBD2	TRBV5-4	15	NA	TRBJ2-3	CASSVLAELTDTQYF	TGTGCCAGCAGCGTACTAGCGGAACTCACAGATACGCAGTATTTT
NA	TRBV7-2	13	NA	TRBJ1-2	CASSKQGVDGYTF	TGTGCCAGCAGCAAACAGGGAGTCGATGGCTACACCTTC
NA	TRBV10-2	12	NA	TRBJ1-4	CASGQVNEKLFF	TGCGCCAGCGGGCAGGTTAATGAAAAACTGTTTTTT
NA	TRBV6-1	13	NA	TRBJ2-3	CASSRDNTDTQYF	TGTGCCAGCAGTCGGGACAACACAGATACGCAGTATTTT
TRBD2	TRBV30	15	NA	TRBJ2-1	CAWRQTSGRVGEQFF	TGTGCCTGGAGGCAGACTAGCGGGAGGGTTGGTGAGCAGTTCTTC
TRBD2	TRBV5-1	17	NA	TRBJ2-3	CASSLVVGGGAADTQYF	TGCGCCAGCAGCTTGGTGGTTGGCGGGGGGGCGGCAGATACGCAGTATTTT
TRBD1	TRBV6-6	15	NA	TRBJ1-4	CASSPPGQDGEKLFF	TGTGCCAGCAGTCCGCCGGGACAGGATGGAGAAAAACTGTTTTTT
NA	TRBV2	13	few	TRBJ2-4	CASSDQRKNIQYF	TGTGCCAGCAGTGACCAGCGCAAAAACATTCAGTACTTC
TRBD2	TRBV3-1/TRBV3-2	19	NA	TRBJ2-6	CASSQELEGLSSGANVLTF	TGTGCCAGCAGCCAAGAATTGGAGGGACTAAGCTCTGGGGCCAACGTCCTGACTTTC
TRBD2	TRBV5-1	15	NA	TRBJ2-7	CASSPGIAGRGEQYF	TGCGCCAGCAGCCCCGGTATAGCGGGAAGGGGCGAGCAGTACTTC
TRBD1	TRBV6-4	15	NA	TRBJ2-7	CATPGQDLLNYEQYF	TGTGCCACTCCAGGACAGGACCTTCTTAACTACGAGCAGTACTTC
NA	TRBV30	15	NA	TRBJ1-4	CAWSVLLGLGEKLFF	TGTGCCTGGAGTGTACTGTTGGGGCTGGGGGAAAAACTGTTTTTT
NA	TRBV29-1	13	NA	TRBJ2-2	CSVEPVNTGELFF	TGCAGCGTTGAACCAGTGAACACCGGGGAGCTGTTTTTT
TRBD1	TRBV19	15	NA	TRBJ2-1	CASSFGGQLFNEQFF	TGTGCCAGTAGTTTTGGGGGACAGCTTTTCAATGAGCAGTTCTTC
TRBD1	TRBV6-1	15	NA	TRBJ1-4	CASSEGDRAQEKLFF	TGTGCCAGCAGTGAAGGGGACAGGGCCCAAGAAAAACTGTTTTTT
NA	TRBV2	13	NA	TRBJ1-3	CASSRNSGNTIYF	TGTGCCAGCAGCCGTAACTCTGGAAACACCATATATTTT
TRBD1	TRBV20-1	14	few	TRBJ1-2	CSASIQGAGYGYTF	TGCAGTGCTAGTATCCAGGGGGCGGGCTATGGCTACACCTTC
NA	TRBV2	16	NA	TRBJ1-2	CASSKRPEEANYGYTF	TGTGCCAGCAGCAAAAGGCCAGAGGAAGCGAACTATGGCTACACCTTC
NA	TRBV6-1	16	once	TRBJ2-1	CASSESRRGSYNEQFF	TGTGCCAGCAGTGAAAGCCGAAGAGGGTCCTACAATGAGCAGTTCTTC
TRBD2	TRBV10-1	16	few	TRBJ2-1	CASSGPSGGTNNEQFF	TGCGCCAGCAGTGGACCTAGCGGGGGGACAAACAATGAGCAGTTCTTC
TRBD2	TRBV5-1	14	once	TRBJ2-7	CASSGGEGPHEQYF	TGCGCCAGCAGCGGGGGGGAAGGGCCTCACGAGCAGTACTTC
NA	TRBV20-1	10	NA	TRBJ2-7	CSARELEQYF	TGCAGTGCTAGAGAACTCGAGCAGTACTTC
NA	TRBV27	15	NA	TRBJ2-1	CASRTGSSSYNEQFF	TGTGCCAGCAGAACAGGGTCGAGCTCCTACAATGAGCAGTTCTTC
TRBD1	TRBV5-4	17	NA	TRBJ2-7	CASSPQPPGQISYEQYF	TGTGCCAGCAGCCCCCAACCCCCGGGACAGATCTCCTACGAGCAGTACTTC
TRBD1	TRBV5-1	15	NA	TRBJ1-1	CASSFGQGPNTEAFF	TGCGCCAGCAGCTTCGGACAGGGACCGAACACTGAAGCTTTCTTT
NA	TRBV18	18	once	TRBJ1-1	CASSLRQDQYLMRTEAFF	TGTGCCAGCTCATTACGACAGGACCAATACCTTATGAGGACTGAAGCTTTCTTT
TRBD1	TRBV14	17	once	TRBJ1-1	CASSQDYRGQGNTEAFF	TGTGCCAGCAGCCAAGATTACAGGGGGCAAGGGAACACTGAAGCTTTCTTT
TRBD2	TRBV14	19	few	TRBJ2-1	CASSQVPTSGFRGYNEQFF	TGTGCCAGCAGCCAAGTTCCGACTAGCGGGTTTCGCGGCTACAATGAGCAGTTCTTC
TRBD1	TRBV28	19	NA	TRBJ2-1	CASSFVGRRGLSSYNEQFF	TGTGCCAGCAGCTTCGTCGGCCGCAGGGGGCTAAGCTCCTACAATGAGCAGTTCTTC